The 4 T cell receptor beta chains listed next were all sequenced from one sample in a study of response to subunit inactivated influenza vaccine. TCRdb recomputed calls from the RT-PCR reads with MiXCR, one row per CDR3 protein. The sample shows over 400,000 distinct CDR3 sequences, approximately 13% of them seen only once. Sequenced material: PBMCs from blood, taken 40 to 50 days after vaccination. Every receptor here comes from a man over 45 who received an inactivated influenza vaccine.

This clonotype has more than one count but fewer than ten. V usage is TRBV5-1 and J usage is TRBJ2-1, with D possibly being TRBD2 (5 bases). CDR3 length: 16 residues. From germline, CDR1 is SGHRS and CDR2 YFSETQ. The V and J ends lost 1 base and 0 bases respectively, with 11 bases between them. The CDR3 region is CASSLLIGSSYNEQFF. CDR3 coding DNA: TGCGCCAGCAGCTTGTTGATAGGGAGCTCCTACAATGAGCAGTTCTTC. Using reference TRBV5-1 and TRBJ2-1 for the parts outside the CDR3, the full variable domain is KAGVTQTPRYLIKTRGQQVTLSCSPISGHRSVSWYQQTPGQGLQFLFEYFSETQRNKGNFPGRFSGRQFSNSRSEMNVSTLELGDSALYLCASSLLIGSSYNEQFFGPGTRLTVL.

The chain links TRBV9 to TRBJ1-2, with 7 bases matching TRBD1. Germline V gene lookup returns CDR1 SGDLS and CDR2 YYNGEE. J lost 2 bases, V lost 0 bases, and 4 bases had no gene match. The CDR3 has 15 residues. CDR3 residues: CASSVAAGGNYGYTF. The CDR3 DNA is TGTGCCAGCAGCGTAGCAGCAGGGGGAAACTATGGCTACACCTTC.

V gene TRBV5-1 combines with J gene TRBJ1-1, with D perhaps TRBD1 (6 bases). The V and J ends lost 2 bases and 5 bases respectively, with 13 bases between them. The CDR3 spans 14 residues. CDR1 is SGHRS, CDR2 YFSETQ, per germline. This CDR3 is CASSFQGGGTEAFF. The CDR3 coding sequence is TGCGCCAGCAGCTTCCAGGGAGGGGGGACTGAAGCTTTCTTT.

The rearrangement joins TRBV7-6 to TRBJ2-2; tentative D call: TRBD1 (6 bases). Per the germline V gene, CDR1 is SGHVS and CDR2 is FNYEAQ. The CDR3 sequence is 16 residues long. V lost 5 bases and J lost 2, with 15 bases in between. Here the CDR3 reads CASSMPGHRNTGELFF. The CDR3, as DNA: TGTGCCAGCAGCATGCCGGGACACCGAAACACCGGGGAGCTGTTTTTT.